This TCR beta chain was documented in a study of T cell responses to AZD1222 COVID-19 vaccine. Profiling relied on immunoSEQ multiplex PCR, and the TCRdb table lists in-frame clones only, not all of them. Here the sample spans about 120,000 clones, around 83% being singletons. From germline, CDR1 is MNHEY and CDR2 SVGAGI. V gave up 7 bases and J gave up 0 bases, with 9 bases separating them. The CDR3 is 13 residues long. V is TRBV6-5 and J is TRBJ1-2; D is ambiguous. This receptor was taken from an adult who received the AZD1222 COVID-19 vaccine. The sample consisted of peripheral blood, taken 28 days after the second AZD1222 dose. CDR3: CASKGGANYGYTF. The CDR3 DNA reads as TGTGCCAGCAAAGGCGGAGCTAACTATGGCTACACCTTC.